This TCR beta chain was sequenced during a study of shared clonotypes between healthy human individuals. General study findings and limits: Memory subsets generally showed smaller estimated richness than naive subsets did.

CDR3 size: 16 residues. Losses at the gene ends were 3 bases for V and 4 bases for J; bases not matched to a gene: 2. CDR1 is SGHDN, CDR2 FVKESK, per germline. Repertoires were generated with immunoSEQ multiplex PCR, while TCRdb's copy carries only in-frame clones and drops some. In the table there are approximately 320,000 clones, roughly 70% of which are singletons. Only Caucasian adults living in Nashville, Tennessee made up the donor group. Points on this clone: Antigen: not known.

The gene calls are TRBV14 and TRBJ2-1; TRBD2 matches 14 bases. The source material was memory CD4+ T cells sorted from blood. The subset is: CD45RA-negative fraction. This clonotype was obtained from a man aged 25 to 45 in good health. As DNA, the CDR3 is TGTGCCAGCAGCCAGGGACTAGCGGGAGCTTACAATGAGCAGTTCTTC. Translated, it gives CASSQGLAGAYNEQFF.